This T cell receptor (beta chain) appears in the sequencing data of a study of T cells after posttransplantation cyclophosphamide. The CDR3 has 15 amino acids. The germline CDR1 and CDR2 sequences are ENHRY and SYGVKD. V shed 6 bases and J 3 bases; nucleotides not matched to a gene: 3. Data came from immunoSEQ multiplex PCR; TCRdb stores just in-frame clones and leaves some out. Observed in the sample are 30,000 to 45,000 clones, none of them singletons. In its sample, this clone was seen many times. On the day of bone marrow donation, the related graft donor provided peripheral blood. V gene TRBV10-3 combines with J gene TRBJ2-2; 11 positions agree with TRBD1. Input material: PBMCs. The TCR comes from a girl under 18 in good health, CMV-negative, and a related stem cell transplant donor. The CDR3 region is CAIREGQGDTGELFF. The CDR3 coding sequence is TGTGCCATCAGGGAGGGACAGGGGGACACCGGGGAGCTGTTTTTT.